Listed below are T cell receptor beta chains from one sample, sequenced in a study of control samples from healthy donors and cancer patients. Data came from immunoSEQ multiplex PCR; TCRdb stores just in-frame clones and leaves some out. In the table there are around 200,000 clones, approximately 92% of which are singletons. The sample comprised blood. The source of these receptors is a man between 18 and 35 years old in good health. The CDR3 runs from the conserved cysteine through the conserved F or W. The order of the fields is CDR3 protein, CDR3 DNA, V gene, clone size, D gene, J gene. D genes are given only for firm matches. Size values are once, few and many counts, or a class for expanded clones, and some rows have none.

cdr3_aa: CASQSGGASTDTQYF; cdr3_nt: TGTGCCAGCCAGTCGGGGGGGGCTAGCACAGATACGCAGTATTTT; v_call: TRBV28; clone_size: once; d_call: TRBD2; j_call: TRBJ2-3
cdr3_aa: CASAAGPYSPLHF; cdr3_nt: TGTGCTAGTGCAGCGGGACCGTATTCACCCCTCCACTTT; v_call: TRBV12-5; clone_size: .; d_call: .; j_call: TRBJ1-6
cdr3_aa: CASSPRGAIGNTGELFF; cdr3_nt: TGTGCCAGCAGCCCCCGTGGGGCCATCGGTAACACCGGGGAGCTGTTTTTT; v_call: TRBV9; clone_size: .; d_call: .; j_call: TRBJ2-2
cdr3_aa: CASSRVLSYEQYF; cdr3_nt: TGCGCCAGCAGCCGGGTACTCTCCTACGAGCAGTACTTC; v_call: TRBV4-1; clone_size: .; d_call: .; j_call: TRBJ2-7
cdr3_aa: CASSLNNEQFF; cdr3_nt: TGTGCCAGCAGCTTGAACAATGAGCAGTTCTTC; v_call: TRBV7-8; clone_size: .; d_call: .; j_call: TRBJ2-1
cdr3_aa: CASLSTVNTEAFF; cdr3_nt: TGTGCTTCTCTTTCAACGGTGAACACTGAAGCTTTCTTT; v_call: TRBV12-5; clone_size: .; d_call: .; j_call: TRBJ1-1
cdr3_aa: CASLRTSGSPNEQFF; cdr3_nt: TGTGCCAGCCTTCGCACTAGCGGGTCCCCTAATGAGCAGTTCTTC; v_call: TRBV3-1/TRBV3-2; clone_size: .; d_call: TRBD2; j_call: TRBJ2-1
cdr3_aa: CASSPSQGYREQYF; cdr3_nt: TGTGCCAGCTCACCATCACAGGGCTATAGGGAGCAGTACTTC; v_call: TRBV18; clone_size: .; d_call: .; j_call: TRBJ2-7
cdr3_aa: CASNKGYEQFF; cdr3_nt: TGTGCCAGCAATAAGGGTTATGAGCAGTTCTTC; v_call: TRBV6-5; clone_size: .; d_call: .; j_call: TRBJ2-1
cdr3_aa: CASSQGTSGAPSYEQYF; cdr3_nt: TGTGCCAGCAGCCAAGGGACTAGCGGGGCTCCCTCCTACGAGCAGTACTTC; v_call: TRBV3-1/TRBV3-2; clone_size: .; d_call: TRBD2; j_call: TRBJ2-7
cdr3_aa: CASSQDQRNSPLHF; cdr3_nt: TGTGCCAGCAGCCAAGATCAAAGGAATTCACCCCTCCACTTT; v_call: TRBV4-2; clone_size: once; d_call: .; j_call: TRBJ1-6
cdr3_aa: CSASSGAHLHF; cdr3_nt: TGCAGTGCTAGTTCCGGGGCCCACCTCCACTTT; v_call: TRBV20-1; clone_size: .; d_call: .; j_call: TRBJ1-6
cdr3_aa: CATTSGIENTEAFF; cdr3_nt: TGTGCCACCACCTCAGGGATTGAGAACACTGAAGCTTTCTTT; v_call: TRBV6-5; clone_size: .; d_call: .; j_call: TRBJ1-1
cdr3_aa: CASSLYTGPPNTQYF; cdr3_nt: TGTGCCAGCAGCTTATACACAGGGCCTCCGAATACGCAGTATTTT; v_call: TRBV7-9; clone_size: .; d_call: .; j_call: TRBJ2-3
cdr3_aa: CASSPREFDETQYF; cdr3_nt: TGTGCCAGCAGCCCCAGGGAGTTCGACGAGACCCAGTACTTC; v_call: TRBV13; clone_size: .; d_call: .; j_call: TRBJ2-5
cdr3_aa: CASSTPDRGNSPLHF; cdr3_nt: TGTGCCAGCAGTACCCCGGACAGGGGTAATTCACCCCTCCACTTT; v_call: TRBV6-6; clone_size: .; d_call: TRBD1; j_call: TRBJ1-6
cdr3_aa: CASGWGPGASQPQHF; cdr3_nt: TGTGCCAGCGGATGGGGTCCGGGGGCGAGTCAGCCCCAGCATTTT; v_call: TRBV6-5; clone_size: .; d_call: .; j_call: TRBJ1-5
cdr3_aa: CASSPLWRNTEAFF; cdr3_nt: TGTGCCAGCTCACCACTGTGGCGAAACACTGAAGCTTTCTTT; v_call: TRBV18; clone_size: .; d_call: .; j_call: TRBJ1-1
cdr3_aa: CAISETQQTQYF; cdr3_nt: TGTGCCATCAGTGAGACACAGCAAACGCAGTATTTT; v_call: TRBV10-3; clone_size: once; d_call: .; j_call: TRBJ2-3
cdr3_aa: CASSQAGKETQYF; cdr3_nt: TGTGCCAGCAGCCAAGCGGGGAAAGAGACCCAGTACTTC; v_call: TRBV4-2; clone_size: .; d_call: .; j_call: TRBJ2-5
cdr3_aa: CASSQLRWGHIGNTIYF; cdr3_nt: TGCGCCAGCAGTCAATTACGGTGGGGGCATATTGGAAACACCATATATTTT; v_call: TRBV23-1; clone_size: .; d_call: .; j_call: TRBJ1-3
cdr3_aa: CASSQEPPGSTEAFF; cdr3_nt: TGTGCCAGCAGCCAAGAACCCCCAGGGAGCACTGAAGCTTTCTTT; v_call: TRBV14; clone_size: .; d_call: .; j_call: TRBJ1-1
cdr3_aa: CASSLSTGGSDQPQHF; cdr3_nt: TGTGCCAGCTCGCTTAGCACAGGGGGCTCCGATCAGCCCCAGCATTTT; v_call: TRBV18; clone_size: .; d_call: TRBD1; j_call: TRBJ1-5
cdr3_aa: CASSVGPLSGSYEQYF; cdr3_nt: TGTGCCAGCAGCGTAGGACCGCTGAGTGGGTCCTACGAGCAGTACTTC; v_call: TRBV9; clone_size: .; d_call: .; j_call: TRBJ2-7
cdr3_aa: CASSPPGGPDTQYF; cdr3_nt: TGTGCCAGCAGCCCCCCTGGGGGACCAGATACGCAGTATTTT; v_call: TRBV9; clone_size: .; d_call: .; j_call: TRBJ2-3
cdr3_aa: CATSDLGRGQETQYF; cdr3_nt: TGTGCCACCAGTGATTTGGGCAGGGGGCAAGAGACCCAGTACTTC; v_call: TRBV24-1; clone_size: .; d_call: TRBD1; j_call: TRBJ2-5
cdr3_aa: CASSLLVNLGKLFF; cdr3_nt: TGTGCCAGCAGTTTATTGGTGAATCTCGGGAAACTGTTTTTT; v_call: TRBV28; clone_size: .; d_call: .; j_call: TRBJ1-4
cdr3_aa: CASSFMNSPLHF; cdr3_nt: TGTGCCAGCAGCTTTATGAATTCACCCCTCCACTTT; v_call: TRBV5-6; clone_size: .; d_call: .; j_call: TRBJ1-6
cdr3_aa: CAWSPTLQGRNTEAFF; cdr3_nt: TGTGCCTGGAGTCCCACCCTACAGGGGCGGAACACTGAAGCTTTCTTT; v_call: TRBV30; clone_size: .; d_call: TRBD1; j_call: TRBJ1-1
cdr3_aa: CATSGARGSNTGELFF; cdr3_nt: TGTGCCACCAGTGGAGCCAGGGGCTCGAACACCGGGGAGCTGTTTTTT; v_call: TRBV24-1; clone_size: .; d_call: .; j_call: TRBJ2-2
cdr3_aa: CASGLSSGQGGTETQYF; cdr3_nt: TGTGCTAGTGGTTTGTCATCAGGACAGGGTGGAACAGAGACCCAGTACTTC; v_call: TRBV12-5; clone_size: .; d_call: TRBD1; j_call: TRBJ2-5
cdr3_aa: CASSPMGFDTEAFF; cdr3_nt: TGTGCCAGCAGCCCCATGGGGTTCGACACTGAAGCTTTCTTT; v_call: TRBV7-6; clone_size: .; d_call: .; j_call: TRBJ1-1
cdr3_aa: CASRTLDRANSPLHF; cdr3_nt: TGTGCCAGTAGAACACTCGACAGGGCCAATTCACCCCTCCACTTT; v_call: TRBV19; clone_size: .; d_call: TRBD1; j_call: TRBJ1-6
cdr3_aa: CASSLSPSTYNSPLHF; cdr3_nt: TGTGCCAGCAGTTTATCCCCCTCCACCTATAATTCACCCCTCCACTTT; v_call: TRBV28; clone_size: .; d_call: .; j_call: TRBJ1-6
cdr3_aa: CASSLARPGTGYNEQFF; cdr3_nt: TGCGCCAGCAGCTTGGCCCGTCCCGGGACAGGCTACAATGAGCAGTTCTTC; v_call: TRBV5-1; clone_size: .; d_call: TRBD1; j_call: TRBJ2-1
cdr3_aa: CASSQFTQGRFFTAEAFF; cdr3_nt: TGCGCCAGCAGCCAATTTACACAGGGAAGGTTTTTTACGGCTGAAGCTTTCTTT; v_call: TRBV4-1; clone_size: .; d_call: .; j_call: TRBJ1-1
cdr3_aa: CASSPTGMGTEAFF; cdr3_nt: TGTGCCAGCTCACCAACAGGGATGGGCACTGAAGCTTTCTTT; v_call: TRBV18; clone_size: .; d_call: .; j_call: TRBJ1-1
cdr3_aa: CASSSQGAGANVLTF; cdr3_nt: TGTGCCAGCAGTTCCCAGGGGGCTGGGGCCAACGTCCTGACTTTC; v_call: TRBV9; clone_size: .; d_call: TRBD1; j_call: TRBJ2-6
cdr3_aa: CASGLPSQPQHF; cdr3_nt: TGTGCCAGCGGCCTCCCCAGTCAGCCCCAGCATTTT; v_call: TRBV28; clone_size: .; d_call: .; j_call: TRBJ1-5
cdr3_aa: CASSRPGQGALGANVLTF; cdr3_nt: TGTGCCAGCAGCCGACCGGGACAGGGGGCGCTCGGGGCCAACGTCCTGACTTTC; v_call: TRBV5-4; clone_size: .; d_call: TRBD1; j_call: TRBJ2-6
cdr3_aa: CASSEFSGQGSGELFF; cdr3_nt: TGTGCCAGCAGTGAGTTTTCCGGACAGGGGTCCGGGGAGCTGTTTTTT; v_call: TRBV6-4; clone_size: .; d_call: TRBD1; j_call: TRBJ2-2
cdr3_aa: CASSLGLGGGYTGELFF; cdr3_nt: TGTGCCAGCAGTTTAGGATTAGGCGGGGGGTACACCGGGGAGCTGTTTTTT; v_call: TRBV28; clone_size: few; d_call: TRBD2; j_call: TRBJ2-2
cdr3_aa: CASSLNRDQPQHF; cdr3_nt: TGTGCCAGCAGTTTAAACAGGGATCAGCCCCAGCATTTT; v_call: TRBV6-5; clone_size: .; d_call: .; j_call: TRBJ1-5
cdr3_aa: CASLHLGKTGGGSTEAFF; cdr3_nt: TGTGCCAGCCTCCACTTAGGGAAGACAGGGGGAGGAAGCACTGAAGCTTTCTTT; v_call: TRBV3-1/TRBV3-2; clone_size: .; d_call: TRBD1; j_call: TRBJ1-1
cdr3_aa: CASSQDIAPNIKNIQYF; cdr3_nt: TGTGCCAGCAGCCAAGATATCGCGCCCAATATCAAAAACATTCAGTACTTC; v_call: TRBV3-1/TRBV3-2; clone_size: .; d_call: .; j_call: TRBJ2-4
cdr3_aa: CASGTVFYGYTF; cdr3_nt: TGTGCCAGTGGGACAGTCTTCTATGGCTACACCTTC; v_call: TRBV19; clone_size: .; d_call: TRBD1; j_call: TRBJ1-2
cdr3_aa: CASSGTGGRQPQHF; cdr3_nt: TGTGCCAGTAGCGGGACAGGGGGTAGGCAGCCCCAGCATTTT; v_call: TRBV19; clone_size: .; d_call: TRBD1; j_call: TRBJ1-5
cdr3_aa: CATQKGGQETQYF; cdr3_nt: TGTGCCACTCAAAAAGGAGGCCAAGAGACCCAGTACTTC; v_call: TRBV28; clone_size: .; d_call: .; j_call: TRBJ2-5
cdr3_aa: CASSFSRAQETQYF; cdr3_nt: TGTGCCAGCAGCTTCTCGAGGGCCCAAGAGACCCAGTACTTC; v_call: TRBV13; clone_size: .; d_call: .; j_call: TRBJ2-5
cdr3_aa: CASSVNSGGPGDTQYF; cdr3_nt: TGTGCCAGCAGCGTAAATAGCGGGGGGCCAGGCGATACGCAGTATTTT; v_call: TRBV9; clone_size: once; d_call: TRBD2; j_call: TRBJ2-3
cdr3_aa: CASSVDSGGSVTDTQYF; cdr3_nt: TGTGCCAGTAGTGTTGACAGCGGGGGCTCTGTGACAGATACGCAGTATTTT; v_call: TRBV19; clone_size: .; d_call: TRBD2; j_call: TRBJ2-3
cdr3_aa: CASSPIAGGKGNEQFF; cdr3_nt: TGTGCCAGCAGCCCGATTGCGGGGGGCAAGGGAAATGAGCAGTTCTTC; v_call: TRBV9; clone_size: .; d_call: TRBD2; j_call: TRBJ2-1
cdr3_aa: CASSSQGSSEQYF; cdr3_nt: TGCGCCAGCAGCTCACAGGGATCGAGCGAGCAGTACTTC; v_call: TRBV5-1; clone_size: .; d_call: .; j_call: TRBJ2-7
cdr3_aa: CASSPGLAGRYEQYF; cdr3_nt: TGTGCCAGCAGCCCGGGACTAGCGGGGAGGTACGAGCAGTACTTC; v_call: TRBV5-4; clone_size: .; d_call: TRBD2; j_call: TRBJ2-7
cdr3_aa: CASSLLDWRGREETQYF; cdr3_nt: TGTGCCAGCAGTTTATTAGATTGGCGAGGGAGGGAAGAGACCCAGTACTTC; v_call: TRBV28; clone_size: .; d_call: TRBD2; j_call: TRBJ2-5
cdr3_aa: CAWSVRSGEAFF; cdr3_nt: TGTGCCTGGAGTGTTAGATCCGGTGAAGCTTTCTTT; v_call: TRBV30; clone_size: .; d_call: .; j_call: TRBJ1-1
cdr3_aa: CSVEETDWEETQYF; cdr3_nt: TGCAGCGTTGAAGAAACCGACTGGGAAGAGACCCAGTACTTC; v_call: TRBV29-1; clone_size: .; d_call: .; j_call: TRBJ2-5
cdr3_aa: CASQSTDTQYF; cdr3_nt: TGTGCCAGCCAGAGCACAGATACGCAGTATTTT; v_call: TRBV19; clone_size: .; d_call: .; j_call: TRBJ2-3
cdr3_aa: CASSQSGQGFGKQYF; cdr3_nt: TGCGCCAGCAGCCAGTCGGGACAGGGCTTCGGGAAGCAGTACTTC; v_call: TRBV4-1; clone_size: .; d_call: TRBD1; j_call: TRBJ2-7